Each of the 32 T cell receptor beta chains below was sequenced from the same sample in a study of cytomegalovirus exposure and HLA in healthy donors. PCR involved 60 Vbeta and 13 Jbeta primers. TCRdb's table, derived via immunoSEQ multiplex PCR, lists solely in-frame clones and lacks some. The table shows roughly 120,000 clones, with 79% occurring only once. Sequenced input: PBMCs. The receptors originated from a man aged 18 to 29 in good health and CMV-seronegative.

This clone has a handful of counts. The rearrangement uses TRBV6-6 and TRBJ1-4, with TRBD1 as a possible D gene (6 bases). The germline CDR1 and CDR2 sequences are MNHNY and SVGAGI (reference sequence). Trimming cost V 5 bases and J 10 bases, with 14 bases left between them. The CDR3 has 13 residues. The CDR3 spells CASSPLGAGKLFF. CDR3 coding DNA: TGTGCCAGCAGTCCTCTGGGGGCGGGAAAACTGTTTTTT.

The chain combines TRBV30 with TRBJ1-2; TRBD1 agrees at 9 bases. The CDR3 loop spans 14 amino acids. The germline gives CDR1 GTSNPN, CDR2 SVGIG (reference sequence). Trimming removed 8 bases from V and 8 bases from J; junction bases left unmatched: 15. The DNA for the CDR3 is TGTGCCGGCCCGGGACAGGGTCTGGTGGGGGGCTACACCTTC. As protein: CAGPGQGLVGGYTF.

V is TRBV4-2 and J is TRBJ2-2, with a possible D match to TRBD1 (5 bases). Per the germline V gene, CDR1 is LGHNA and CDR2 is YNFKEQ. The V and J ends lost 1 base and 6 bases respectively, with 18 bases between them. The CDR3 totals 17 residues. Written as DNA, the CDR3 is TGTGCCAGCAGCCAAGGAATCGCAGGGCAGGTGGCCGGGGAGCTGTTTTTT. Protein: CASSQGIAGQVAGELFF.

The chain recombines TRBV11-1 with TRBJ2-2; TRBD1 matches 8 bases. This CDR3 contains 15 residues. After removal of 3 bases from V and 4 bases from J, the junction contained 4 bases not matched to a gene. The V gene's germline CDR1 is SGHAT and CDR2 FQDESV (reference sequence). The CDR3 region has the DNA TGTGCCAGCAGCTTTCAGGGGGCGGCCACCGGGGAGCTGTTTTTT. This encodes CASSFQGAATGELFF.

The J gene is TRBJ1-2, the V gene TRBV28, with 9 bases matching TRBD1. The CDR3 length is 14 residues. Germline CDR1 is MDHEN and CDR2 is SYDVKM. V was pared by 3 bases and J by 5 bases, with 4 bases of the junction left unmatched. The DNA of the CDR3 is TGTGCCAGCAGTTTTGCCGACAGGGGGTATGGCTACACCTTC. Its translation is CASSFADRGYGYTF.

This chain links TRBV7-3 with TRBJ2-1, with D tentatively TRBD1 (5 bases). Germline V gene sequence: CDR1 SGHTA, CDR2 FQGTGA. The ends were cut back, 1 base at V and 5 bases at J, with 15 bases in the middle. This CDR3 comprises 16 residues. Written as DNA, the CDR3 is TGTGCCAGCAGCTTAAGCGCAGGACCAGGGAACAATGAGCAGTTCTTC. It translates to CASSLSAGPGNNEQFF.

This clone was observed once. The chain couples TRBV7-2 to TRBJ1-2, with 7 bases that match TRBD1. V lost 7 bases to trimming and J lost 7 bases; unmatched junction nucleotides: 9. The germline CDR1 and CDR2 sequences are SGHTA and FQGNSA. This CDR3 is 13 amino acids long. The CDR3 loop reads CASTQNRGSGYTF. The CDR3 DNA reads TGTGCCAGCACCCAAAACAGGGGTTCTGGCTACACCTTC.

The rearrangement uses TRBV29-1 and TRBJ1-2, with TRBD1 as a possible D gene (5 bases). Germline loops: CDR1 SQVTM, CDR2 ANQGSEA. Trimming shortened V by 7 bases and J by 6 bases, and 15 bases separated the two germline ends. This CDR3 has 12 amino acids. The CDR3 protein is CSAVRVKNGYTF. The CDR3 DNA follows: TGCAGCGCAGTCAGGGTTAAGAATGGCTACACCTTC.

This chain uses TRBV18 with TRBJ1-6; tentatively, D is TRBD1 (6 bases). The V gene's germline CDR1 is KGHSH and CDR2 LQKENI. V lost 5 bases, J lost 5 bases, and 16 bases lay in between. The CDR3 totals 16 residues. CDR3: CASSEFSGGDNSPLHF. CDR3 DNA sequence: TGTGCCAGCTCAGAATTCTCGGGGGGCGATAATTCACCCCTCCACTTT.

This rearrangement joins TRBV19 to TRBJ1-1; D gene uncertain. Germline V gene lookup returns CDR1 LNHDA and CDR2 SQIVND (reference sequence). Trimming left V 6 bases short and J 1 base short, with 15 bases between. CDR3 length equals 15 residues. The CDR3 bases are TGTGCCAGTAGGCCCGAGTGGGCAGGGAACACTGAAGCTTTCTTT. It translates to CASRPEWAGNTEAFF.

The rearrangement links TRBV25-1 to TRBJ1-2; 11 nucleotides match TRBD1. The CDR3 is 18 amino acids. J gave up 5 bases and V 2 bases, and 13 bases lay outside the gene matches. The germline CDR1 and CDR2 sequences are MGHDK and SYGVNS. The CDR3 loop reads CASSERGLGQGARYGYTF. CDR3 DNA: TGTGCCAGCAGTGAAAGGGGTTTAGGACAGGGGGCACGGTATGGCTACACCTTC.

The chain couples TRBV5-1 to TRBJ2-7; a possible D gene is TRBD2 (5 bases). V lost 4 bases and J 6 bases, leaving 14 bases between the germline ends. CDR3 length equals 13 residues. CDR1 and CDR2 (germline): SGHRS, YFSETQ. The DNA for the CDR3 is TGCGCCAGCAGCGAAGGACTGGGGATCGAGCAGTACTTC. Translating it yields CASSEGLGIEQYF.

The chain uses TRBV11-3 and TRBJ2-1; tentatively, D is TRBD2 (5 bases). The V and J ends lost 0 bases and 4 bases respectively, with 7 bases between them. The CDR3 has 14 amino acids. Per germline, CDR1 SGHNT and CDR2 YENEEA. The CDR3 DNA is TGTGCCAGCAGCTTAGAGGGCGGGTACAATGAGCAGTTCTTC. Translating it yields CASSLEGGYNEQFF.

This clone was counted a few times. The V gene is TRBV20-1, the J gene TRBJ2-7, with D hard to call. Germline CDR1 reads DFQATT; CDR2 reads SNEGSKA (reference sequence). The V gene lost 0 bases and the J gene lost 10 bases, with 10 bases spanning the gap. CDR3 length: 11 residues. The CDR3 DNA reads TGCAGTGCTAGAGATCCCACGACTCAGTACTTC. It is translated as CSARDPTTQYF.

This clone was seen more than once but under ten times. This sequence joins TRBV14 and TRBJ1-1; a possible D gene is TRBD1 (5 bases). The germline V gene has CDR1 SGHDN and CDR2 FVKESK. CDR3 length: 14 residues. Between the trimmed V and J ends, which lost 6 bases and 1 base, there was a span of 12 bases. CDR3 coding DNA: TGTGCCAGCAGTCGGAGGGGCAAGAACACTGAAGCTTTCTTT. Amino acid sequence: CASSRRGKNTEAFF.

The CDR3 loop is CASSQVQVLNTEAFF. The CDR3 nucleotides are TGCGCCAGCAGCCAAGTACAGGTACTGAACACTGAAGCTTTCTTT. This chain connects TRBV4-1 to TRBJ1-1, with TRBD1 as a possible D gene (5 bases). Germline values: CDR1 MGHRA, CDR2 YSYEKL. V was pared by 1 base and J by 0 bases, with 9 bases between. The CDR3 spans 15 residues.

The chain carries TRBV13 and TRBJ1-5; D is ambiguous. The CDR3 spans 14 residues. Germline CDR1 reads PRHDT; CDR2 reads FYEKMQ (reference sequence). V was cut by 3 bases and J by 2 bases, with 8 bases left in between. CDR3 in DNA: TGTGCCAGCAGCTTGGGCCAGGGCAATCAGCCCCAGCATTTT. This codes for CASSLGQGNQPQHF. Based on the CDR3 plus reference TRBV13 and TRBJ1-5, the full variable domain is AAGVIQSPRHLIKEKRETATLKCYPIPRHDTVYWYQQGPGQDPQFLISFYEKMQSDKGSIPDRFSAQQFSDYHSELNMSSLELGDSALYFCASSLGQGNQPQHFGDGTRLSIL.

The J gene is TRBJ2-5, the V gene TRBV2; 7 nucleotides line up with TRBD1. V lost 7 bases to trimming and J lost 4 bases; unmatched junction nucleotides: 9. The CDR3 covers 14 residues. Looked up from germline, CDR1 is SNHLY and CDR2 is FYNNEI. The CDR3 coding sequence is TGTGCCAGCAACCCACAGGGGAGAGGAGAGACCCAGTACTTC. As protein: CASNPQGRGETQYF.

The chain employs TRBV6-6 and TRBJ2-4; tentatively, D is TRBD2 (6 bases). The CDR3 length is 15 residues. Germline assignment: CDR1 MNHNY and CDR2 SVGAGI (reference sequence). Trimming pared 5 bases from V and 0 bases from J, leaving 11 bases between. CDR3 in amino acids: CASSASVQAKNIQYF. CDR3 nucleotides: TGTGCCAGCAGTGCTAGCGTACAAGCCAAAAACATTCAGTACTTC.

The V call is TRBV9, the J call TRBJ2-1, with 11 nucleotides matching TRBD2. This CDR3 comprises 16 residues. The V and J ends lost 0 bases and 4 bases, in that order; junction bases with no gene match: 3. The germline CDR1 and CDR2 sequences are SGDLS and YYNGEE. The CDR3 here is CASSVGGTSGYNEQFF. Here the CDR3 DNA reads TGTGCCAGCAGCGTAGGGGGGACTAGCGGTTACAATGAGCAGTTCTTC.

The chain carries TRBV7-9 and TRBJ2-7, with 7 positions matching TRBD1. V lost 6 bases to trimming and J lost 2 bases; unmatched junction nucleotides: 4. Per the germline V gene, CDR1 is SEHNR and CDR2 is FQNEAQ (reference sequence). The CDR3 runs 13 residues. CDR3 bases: TGTGCCAGCAGGGGGACAGCCGCCTACGAGCAGTACTTC. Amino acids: CASRGTAAYEQYF.

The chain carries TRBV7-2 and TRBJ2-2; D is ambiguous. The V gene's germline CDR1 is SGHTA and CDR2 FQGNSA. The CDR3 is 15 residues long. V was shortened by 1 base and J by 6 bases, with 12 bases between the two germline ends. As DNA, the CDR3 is TGTGCCAGCAGCTTAGGTGTTTGGGCCCCCGGGGAGCTGTTTTTT. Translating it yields CASSLGVWAPGELFF.

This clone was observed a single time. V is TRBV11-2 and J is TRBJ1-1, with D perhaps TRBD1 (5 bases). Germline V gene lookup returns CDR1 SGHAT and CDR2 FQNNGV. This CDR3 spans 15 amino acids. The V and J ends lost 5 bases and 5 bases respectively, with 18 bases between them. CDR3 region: CASSHLGGERTEAFF. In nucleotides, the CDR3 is TGTGCCAGCAGCCACCTGGGGGGGGAGCGAACTGAAGCTTTCTTT.

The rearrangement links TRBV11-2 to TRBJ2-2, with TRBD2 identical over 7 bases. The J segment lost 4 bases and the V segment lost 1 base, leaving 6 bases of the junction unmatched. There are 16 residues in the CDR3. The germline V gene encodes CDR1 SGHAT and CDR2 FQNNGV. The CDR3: CASSLGRASGTGELFF. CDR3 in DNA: TGTGCCAGCAGCTTAGGGCGGGCTAGCGGCACCGGGGAGCTGTTTTTT.

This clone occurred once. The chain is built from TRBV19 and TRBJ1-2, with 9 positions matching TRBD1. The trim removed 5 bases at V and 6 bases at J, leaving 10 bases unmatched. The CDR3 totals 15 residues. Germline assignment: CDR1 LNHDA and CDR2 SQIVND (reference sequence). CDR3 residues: CASSDFTGGFHGYTF. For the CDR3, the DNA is TGTGCCAGTAGTGACTTCACAGGGGGCTTTCATGGCTACACCTTC.

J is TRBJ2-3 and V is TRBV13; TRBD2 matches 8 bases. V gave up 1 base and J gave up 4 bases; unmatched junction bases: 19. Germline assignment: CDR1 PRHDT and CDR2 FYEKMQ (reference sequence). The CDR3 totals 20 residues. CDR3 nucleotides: TGTGCCAGCAGCTTAGTTCAAGCGGGAGAAGTGGGACTGAACCCAGATACGCAGTATTTT. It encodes CASSLVQAGEVGLNPDTQYF.

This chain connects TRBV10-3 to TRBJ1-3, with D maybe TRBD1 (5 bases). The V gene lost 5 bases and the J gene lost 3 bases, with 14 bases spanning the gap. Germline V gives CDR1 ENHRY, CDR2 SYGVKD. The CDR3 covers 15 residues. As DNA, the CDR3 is TGTGCCATCAGTTCGACAGAAAAACGTGGAAACACCATATATTTT. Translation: CAISSTEKRGNTIYF.

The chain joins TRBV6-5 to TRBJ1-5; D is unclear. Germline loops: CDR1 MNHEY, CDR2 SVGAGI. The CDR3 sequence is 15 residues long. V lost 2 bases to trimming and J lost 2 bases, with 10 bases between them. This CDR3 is CASSYEGVGNQPQHF. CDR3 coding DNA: TGTGCCAGCAGTTACGAGGGTGTGGGCAATCAGCCCCAGCATTTT.

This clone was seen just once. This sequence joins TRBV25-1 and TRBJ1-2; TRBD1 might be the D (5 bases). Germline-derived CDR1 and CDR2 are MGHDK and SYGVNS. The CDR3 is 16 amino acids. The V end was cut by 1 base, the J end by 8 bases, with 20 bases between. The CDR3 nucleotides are TGTGCCAGCAGTGAATGGGGGGTAGATACACCCCCGGGCTACACCTTC. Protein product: CASSEWGVDTPPGYTF.

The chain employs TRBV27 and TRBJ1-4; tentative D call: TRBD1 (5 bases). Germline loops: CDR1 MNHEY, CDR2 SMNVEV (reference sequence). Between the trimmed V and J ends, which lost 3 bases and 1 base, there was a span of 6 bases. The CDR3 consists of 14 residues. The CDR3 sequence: CASSLQGTNEKLFF. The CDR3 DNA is TGTGCCAGCAGTTTGCAGGGAACTAATGAAAAACTGTTTTTT.

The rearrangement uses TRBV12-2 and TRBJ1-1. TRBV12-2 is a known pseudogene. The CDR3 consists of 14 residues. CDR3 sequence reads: CASRSEGSDTEAFF. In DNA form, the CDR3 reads TGTGCAAGTCGCTCGGAGGGGTCGGACACTGAAGCTTTCTTT.

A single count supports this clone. CDR3 protein: CAWSVATGYTF. In DNA form, the CDR3 reads TGTGCCTGGAGTGTAGCCACTGGCTACACCTTC. V usage is TRBV30 and J usage is TRBJ1-2; no definite D call. Germline CDR1 reads GTSNPN; CDR2 reads SVGIG (reference sequence). Trimming removed 0 bases at V and 7 bases at J, with 6 bases between. This CDR3 has 11 amino acids. Using reference TRBV30 and TRBJ1-2 for the parts outside the CDR3, the full variable domain is SQTIHQWPATLVQPVGSPLSLECTVEGTSNPNLYWYRQAAGRGLQLLFYSVGIGQISSEVPQNLSASRPQDRQFILSSKKLLLSDSGFYLCAWSVATGYTFGSGTRLTVV.